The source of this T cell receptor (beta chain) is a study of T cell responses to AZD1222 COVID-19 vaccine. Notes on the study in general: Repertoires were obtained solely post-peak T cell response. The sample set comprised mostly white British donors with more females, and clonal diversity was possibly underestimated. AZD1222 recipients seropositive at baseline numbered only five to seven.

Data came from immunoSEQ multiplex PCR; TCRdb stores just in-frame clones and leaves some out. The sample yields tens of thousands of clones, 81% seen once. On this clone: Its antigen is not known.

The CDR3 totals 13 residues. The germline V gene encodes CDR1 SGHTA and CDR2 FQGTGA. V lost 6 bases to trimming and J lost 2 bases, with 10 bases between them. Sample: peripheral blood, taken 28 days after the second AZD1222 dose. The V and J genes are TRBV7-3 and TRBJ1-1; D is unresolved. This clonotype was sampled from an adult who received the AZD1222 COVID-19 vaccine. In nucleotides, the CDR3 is TGTGCCAGCAGTACAGACCCAAACACTGAAGCTTTCTTT. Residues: CASSTDPNTEAFF.